This T cell receptor beta chain was sequenced in a study of blood T cell repertoires in COVID-19. The CDR3 spans 14 residues. V shed 6 bases and J 5 bases; nucleotides not matched to a gene: 9. CDR1 is MNHEY, CDR2 SVGEGT, per germline. This clone was recorded once. This table comes from immunoSEQ multiplex PCR, and its TCRdb copy is limited to in-frame clones, with some not included. The sample yields more than 200,000 clones, around four fifths seen once. This chain joins TRBV6-2 or TRBV6-3 and TRBJ1-1; 7 bases are a match to TRBD1. The sequenced sample was peripheral blood. This sequence originates from a man aged 55 to 70 with acute or convalescent COVID-19. Written as DNA, the CDR3 is TGTGCCAGCAGCCTCGAACAGGGGTGGACTGAAGCTTTCTTT. The encoded protein is CASSLEQGWTEAFF.